Listed here is a single TCR beta chain. This specimen belongs to a study of blood T cell repertoires in COVID-19. Produced via immunoSEQ multiplex PCR; TCRdb's table is partial and in-frame only. The sample records some 210,000 clones, roughly four fifths being singletons. Input material: peripheral blood. This TCR was recovered from a woman aged 45-65 years with active or convalescent COVID-19.

The CDR3 is CASSSEGDRAYHGYTF. CDR3 DNA: TGTGCCAGCAGCTCTGAGGGGGACAGGGCCTACCATGGCTACACCTTC. The gene calls are TRBV9 and TRBJ1-2; 9 nucleotides line up with TRBD1. The ends lost 4 bases at V and 6 bases at J; junction bases unmatched: 13. CDR3 length: 16 residues. Germline V gene lookup returns CDR1 SGDLS and CDR2 YYNGEE.